This section outlines one TCR beta chain sequence together with its context. Clones were sequenced by immunoSEQ multiplex PCR, and TCRdb holds only the in-frame ones, with some missing. In the table there are 90,000 or so clones, approximately 86% of which are singletons. The data stem from a study of control samples from healthy donors and cancer patients. The receptor was isolated from a man aged 30 to 45 in good health. Sequenced material: blood.

The CDR3 DNA reads as TGTGCCAGTAGGGACAGGGAGAACACTGAAGCTTTCTTT. Translation: CASRDRENTEAFF. This chain connects TRBV19 to TRBJ1-1; 8 positions match TRBD1. With V trimmed by 6 bases and J by 1 base, 1 base remained unmatched. This CDR3 has 13 residues. The germline gives CDR1 LNHDA, CDR2 SQIVND (reference sequence). Looking up the rest from reference TRBV19 and TRBJ1-1 gives the full variable domain: DGGITQSPKYLFRKEGQNVTLSCEQNLNHDAMYWYRQDPGQGLRLIYYSQIVNDFQKGDIAEGYSVSREKKESFPLTVTSAQKNPTAFYLCASRDRENTEAFFGQGTRLTVV.